This passage covers 26 T cell receptor beta chains from one sample sequenced in a study of breast tumors, draining lymph nodes, adjacent tissues. Axillary draining lymph nodes of breast cancer patients supplied the node samples. TCRdb re-derived calls from the multiplex PCR reads in MiXCR, one entry per CDR3 protein. The data show some 150,000 distinct CDR3 sequences, 33% seen once. Sample: axillary lymph node tissue. The source is a female donor with breast cancer. Some clones in this sample may be carry-over from other donors' samples.

This clonotype appeared many times. The CDR3 loop is CASSLRQAAQPQHF. The CDR3 nucleotides are TGTGCCAGCAGCTTAAGACAGGCGGCTCAGCCCCAGCATTTT. The gene calls are TRBV7-9 and TRBJ1-5; tentative D call: TRBD1 (6 bases). V was clipped by 2 bases and J by 6 bases, with 11 bases between them. There are 14 residues in the CDR3. CDR1 SEHNR and CDR2 FQNEAQ come from the germline V gene (reference sequence).

Note on this clonotype: This may come from a read error, since a much larger clone is one base off. This sequence joins TRBV6-1 and TRBJ2-1; D could derive from TRBD1 or TRBD2 (5 bases each). There are 12 residues in the CDR3. Trimming cost V 10 bases and J 9 bases, with 16 bases left between them. In germline, CDR1 is MNHNS, CDR2 SASEGT. The CDR3, as DNA: TGTGCCACCCCCCCAGGTGGGGGTGAGCAGTTCTTC. Translation gives CATPPGGGEQFF.

The chain is built from TRBV7-8 and TRBJ1-2; D might be TRBD1 (6 bases). Trimming stripped 4 bases from V and 7 bases from J, with 16 bases between. The germline gives CDR1 SGHVS, CDR2 FQNEAQ. This CDR3 has 14 amino acids. The CDR3 protein is CASSSLAGASGYTF. The CDR3 DNA reads as TGTGCCAGCAGCTCTCTAGCGGGGGCCTCTGGCTACACCTTC.

On this clonotype itself: Being one base from a much bigger clone, this may be a read error. This chain joins TRBV12-3 or TRBV12-4 and TRBJ2-7; tentatively, D is TRBD1 (5 bases). The V end was cut by 3 bases, the J end by 2 bases, with 8 bases between. The CDR3 is made up of 13 amino acids. The CDR3 nucleotides are TGTGCCAGCAGTTTCGACAGCCCCTACGAGCAGTACTTC. This codes for CASSFDSPYEQYF.

V usage is TRBV7-8 and J usage is TRBJ1-1, with D possibly matching TRBD1 (5 bases). The V gene lost 5 bases and the J gene lost 1 base, with 14 bases spanning the gap. Germline V lookup: CDR1 SGHVS, CDR2 FQNEAQ. The CDR3 totals 15 residues. The CDR3 protein is CASSPGGIANTEAFF. In DNA form, the CDR3 reads TGTGCCAGCAGCCCGGGGGGTATCGCGAACACTGAAGCTTTCTTT.

Notes on this clonotype: A junction boundary mismatches the germline segment, possibly from a read error. The chain employs TRBV7-6 and TRBJ2-7, with D uncertain. Germline V gene data show CDR1 as SGHVS and CDR2 as FNYEAQ. CDR3 length: 12 amino acids. The CDR3, as DNA: TGCGCCAGCAGCCCCCAGGTGAGGGAGCAGTACTTC. Its protein is CASSPQVREQYF.

The chain carries TRBV15 and TRBJ2-1; tentative D call: TRBD2 (7 bases). This CDR3 region has 16 residues. V was clipped by 3 bases and J by 4 bases, with 16 bases between them. Per germline, CDR1 LNHNV and CDR2 YYDKDF (reference sequence). In nucleotides, the CDR3 is TGTGCCACCAGCAGGGGGAAGGGGGGGACGTACAATGAGCAGTTCTTC. This sequence encodes CATSRGKGGTYNEQFF.

This clonotype was recorded many times. The chain joins TRBV7-3 to TRBJ2-3; the match to TRBD2 covers 7 bases. V lost 1 base and J lost 5; bases outside the gene matches: 9. From germline, CDR1 is SGHTA and CDR2 FQGTGA. This CDR3 contains 16 residues. The CDR3 bases are TGTGCCAGCAGCTTAAGAGCCAGCGGGACTGGAGATACGCAGTATTTT. Residues: CASSLRASGTGDTQYF.

This clonotype was counted at least ten times. V usage is TRBV7-3 and J usage is TRBJ2-5; D perhaps matches TRBD2 (6 bases). Germline-derived CDR1 and CDR2 are SGHTA and FQGTGA. V lost 5 bases and J lost 1, with 17 bases in between. This CDR3 spans 16 amino acids. The CDR3 DNA sequence: TGTGCCAGCAGCCTAAGCCCCTTCGGGGGCCAAGAGACCCAGTACTTC. Protein sequence: CASSLSPFGGQETQYF.

This clonotype was seen repeatedly, ten times or more. V is TRBV28 and J is TRBJ2-1; D call uncertain. V lost 5 bases and J 9 bases, leaving 8 bases between the germline ends. The germline V gene encodes CDR1 MDHEN and CDR2 SYDVKM. This CDR3 has 11 amino acids. The CDR3 region has the DNA TGTGCCAGCAGTGCGCAAGGTGAGCAGTTCTTC. The encoded protein is CASSAQGEQFF.

This clonotype was recorded at least ten times. The rearrangement uses TRBV7-8 and TRBJ2-2; 7 bases line up with TRBD1. This CDR3 region has 17 residues. Germline V gives CDR1 SGHVS, CDR2 FQNEAQ. Germline trimming cut 0 bases from V and 4 bases from J; bases unmatched to any gene: 8. The CDR3 reads CASSLAHPTGPTGELFF. In DNA, the CDR3 is TGTGCCAGCAGCTTAGCGCATCCGACAGGGCCCACCGGGGAGCTGTTTTTT.

Points on this clonotype: This is likely a read error, given that the CDR3 carries no conserved phenylalanine or tryptophan at its end. No DNA is shown, since the ends of the CDR3 on it are uncertain; the CDR3 is the one TCRdb lists. The gene calls are TRBV4-2 and TRBJ1-4; the D segment call TRBD1 is taken from the table without a DNA check. The CDR3 extends over 9 residues, inclusive of both ends. Germline assignment: CDR1 LGHNA and CDR2 YNFKEQ. This CDR3 reads CASSHTPGQ.

This clonotype was counted at least ten times. The rearrangement joins TRBV5-8 to TRBJ2-7, with 9 bases identical to TRBD1. V lost 7 bases, J lost 4 bases, and 12 bases stayed unmatched. Germline CDR1 SGHTS, CDR2 YDEGEE. This CDR3 spans 15 amino acids. DNA of the CDR3: TGTGCCAGCGGAACACCGGGACAGGGTAAATACGAGCAGTACTTC. Encoded protein: CASGTPGQGKYEQYF.

This clonotype appeared many times. The chain combines TRBV27 with TRBJ2-2; D is undetermined. Germline loops: CDR1 MNHEY, CDR2 SMNVEV (reference sequence). This CDR3 is 14 amino acids long. V lost 10 bases and J 3 bases, leaving 15 bases between the germline ends. DNA of the CDR3: TGTGCCACCCTGGAGAGATGGGACACCGGGGAGCTGTTTTTT. It translates to CATLERWDTGELFF.

There are many counts of this clonotype. The chain employs TRBV30 and TRBJ1-5; 8 bases agree with TRBD1. This CDR3 is built from 17 residues. Germline CDR1 GTSNPN, CDR2 SVGIG (reference sequence). Losses at the gene ends were 0 bases for V and 0 bases for J; bases not matched to a gene: 7. As DNA, the CDR3 is TGTGCCTGGAGTGTAGAAAGGGACAGGTATAGCAATCAGCCCCAGCATTTT. Amino acid sequence: CAWSVERDRYSNQPQHF.

Many counts were recorded for this clonotype. This chain links TRBV10-3 with TRBJ1-4; 7 bases map to TRBD1. The CDR3 is 16 residues long. The germline CDR1 and CDR2 sequences are ENHRY and SYGVKD. V lost 6 bases, J lost 6 bases, and 13 bases stayed unmatched. The CDR3 loop reads CAISDVDRDIDEKLFF. The CDR3 DNA reads as TGTGCCATCAGCGATGTCGACAGGGACATAGATGAAAAACTGTTTTTT.

This clonotype was recorded at least ten times. The chain is built from TRBV28 and TRBJ1-2; TRBD1 is a possible D gene (5 bases). The V end lost 6 bases, the J end lost 4 bases, and 15 bases lay between the germline ends. The CDR3 covers 14 residues. Germline V gene lookup returns CDR1 MDHEN and CDR2 SYDVKM. The CDR3 region has the DNA TGTGCCAGCAGGATAGGGGAGGGGAGCTATGGCTACACCTTC. Protein product: CASRIGEGSYGYTF.

The CDR3 reads CASSLATGTGVSPLHF. CDR3 DNA sequence: TGTGCCAGCAGCTTAGCTACCGGGACAGGGGTTTCACCCCTCCACTTT. The genes are TRBV11-2 and TRBJ1-6; 10 positions match TRBD1. The trim removed 1 base at V and 9 bases at J, leaving 6 bases unmatched. Germline V CDR1 and CDR2: SGHAT, FQNNGV. The CDR3 has 16 amino acids. Full variable domain (outside the CDR3, taken from reference TRBV11-2 and TRBJ1-6): EAGVAQSPRYKIIEKRQSVAFWCNPISGHATLYWYQQILGQGPKLLIQFQNNGVVDDSQLPKDRFSAERLKGVDSTLKIQPAKLEDSAVYLCASSLATGTGVSPLHFGNGTRLTVT.

As for this clonotype: Likely a read error: the CDR3 ends without its conserved phenylalanine or tryptophan. Because the CDR3's place on the DNA is in doubt, the DNA is left out and the CDR3 is given as listed by TCRdb. V usage is TRBV15 and J usage is TRBJ1-3. The CDR3 has 18 amino acids, counting both end residues. Germline V gives CDR1 LNHNV, CDR2 YYDKDF (reference sequence). Here the CDR3 reads CATSRDLGWTSSGNTTYS.

The sample holds a few counts of this clonotype. The chain uses TRBV5-4 and TRBJ2-5; TRBD1 is a possible D gene (5 bases). The CDR3 is made up of 15 amino acids. Germline loops: CDR1 SGHNT, CDR2 YYREEE (reference sequence). The V end lost 0 bases, the J end lost 5 bases, and 14 bases lay between the germline ends. CDR3 DNA sequence: TGTGCCAGCAGCTTGGTTCAGGCGGCAGGGGAGACCCAGTACTTC. Its translation is CASSLVQAAGETQYF. The variable domain in full, with the rest retrieved from reference TRBV5-4 and TRBJ2-5, is ETGVTQSPTHLIKTRGQQVTLRCSSQSGHNTVSWYQQALGQGPQFIFQYYREEENGRGNFPPRFSGLQFPNYSSELNVNALELDDSALYLCASSLVQAAGETQYFGPGTRLLVL.

This clonotype was seen ten or more times. The chain links TRBV10-2 to TRBJ2-5; tentative D call: TRBD2 (6 bases). Germline CDR1 and CDR2: WSHSY and SAAADI. Trimming shortened V by 6 bases and J by 5 bases, and 19 bases separated the two germline ends. This CDR3 has 15 amino acids. The CDR3 nucleotides read TGCGCCAGCAGGGCGGCAGGGTCCCGGGGGGAGACCCAGTACTTC. Translation: CASRAAGSRGETQYF.

Note on this clonotype: This could be a read error, since a much larger clone is one nucleotide away. The chain employs TRBV6-1 and TRBJ2-1, with TRBD1 as a possible D gene (7 bases). V was trimmed by 7 bases and J by 0 bases, leaving 19 bases between them. The CDR3 is 17 amino acids. Germline CDR1 reads MNHNS; CDR2 reads SASEGT. CDR3 region: CASMPAGGSPSYNEQFF. In DNA, the CDR3 is TGTGCCAGCATGCCAGCAGGGGGGTCCCCCTCCTACAATGAGCAGTTCTTC.

This clonotype was picked up many times. The chain is built from TRBV2 and TRBJ2-1; 8 bases are shared with TRBD2. The CDR3 has 15 residues. Per the germline V gene, CDR1 is SNHLY and CDR2 is FYNNEI. Trimming cost V 4 bases and J 6 bases; bases outside gene matches: 8. The CDR3 nucleotides read TGTGCCAGCAGTGGAGGCAGCGGGGGCCTCAATGAGCAGTTCTTC. It encodes CASSGGSGGLNEQFF. The full variable domain, completed using reference TRBV2 and TRBJ2-1, is EPEVTQTPSHQVTQMGQEVILRCVPISNHLYFYWYRQILGQKVEFLVSFYNNEISEKSEIFDDQFSVERPDGSNFTLKIRSTKLEDSAMYFCASSGGSGGLNEQFFGPGTRLTVL.

A note on this clonotype: The junction shows a germline mismatch at one end, possibly a read error. The chain uses TRBV7-9 and TRBJ2-3, with D unclear. Germline V CDR1 and CDR2: SEHNR, FQNEAQ (reference sequence). The CDR3 sequence is 13 residues long. The CDR3: CASSSTPPDTQYF. Written as DNA, the CDR3 is TGTGCCAGCAGCTCAACCCCACCAGACACGCAGTATTTT.

The CDR3 coding sequence is TGCAGCGTTGGAACTTCGGGGGCGGACCAGCCCCAGCATTTT. Protein sequence: CSVGTSGADQPQHF. The chain uses TRBV29-1 and TRBJ1-5; tentatively, D is TRBD1 (6 bases). This CDR3 is built from 14 residues. Germline V CDR1 and CDR2: SQVTM, ANQGSEA. Trimming pared 4 bases from V and 7 bases from J, leaving 17 bases between.

This clonotype was observed many times. The chain uses TRBV15 and TRBJ2-7; weak D call: TRBD2 (6 bases). Germline V gene lookup returns CDR1 LNHNV and CDR2 YYDKDF (reference sequence). The CDR3 is 17 amino acids. V gave up 0 bases and J gave up 2 bases, with 17 bases separating them. CDR3 nucleotide sequence: TGTGCCACCAGCAGAGATTCCGGGGGAGATCGAACCTACGAGCAGTACTTC. The encoded protein is CATSRDSGGDRTYEQYF.